This TCR gamma chain emerged from a study of intestinal T cells in coeliac disease. For each case, the template was genomic DNA from ten approximately 5-µm formalin-fixed paraffin-embedded scrolls. The CDR3 totals 13 residues. Germline values: CDR1 EGSTGY, CDR2 YDSYTSSV. The TRG library came from 200 ng of biopsy DNA amplified with LymphoTrack primers. TCRdb called clones from the multiplex PCR reads again using CATT. Seen here are approximately 770 gamma-chain clones, about 40% observed once, and the top ten hold about 20%. This clonotype originated in a human donor with celiac disease. The sample consisted of a duodenal biopsy. The J gene is TRGJ1 or TRGJ2, the V gene TRGV4. The DNA for the CDR3 is TGTGCACCTGGGGGCACGAATTATTATAAGAAACTCTTT. This gives the protein CAPGGTNYYKKLF.